The sequence of this T cell receptor beta chain was determined in a study of blood T cell repertoires in COVID-19. Across the study: COVID-19 samples, acute and convalescent, were from the United States, Italy and Spain. Sources were T cells, B-cell-depleted T cells, or PBMCs; the material itself was cDNA or gDNA.

Germline V gene lookup returns CDR1 SQVTM and CDR2 ANQGSEA. The CDR3 is 16 residues long. Trimming cost V 6 bases and J 6 bases, with 23 bases left between them. Original methodology: Estimates of nucleated cell counts were drawn from the amplification of reference gene primers. Sequencing used immunoSEQ multiplex PCR; TCRdb keeps in-frame clones, though not all of them. That table is the source of V, J and clone size, and D and trimming were worked out from the DNA. The profile covers around 70,000 clones, with 80% to 90% appearing a single time and under 20% taken by the ten largest. Sequences were obtained from peripheral blood. This receptor was obtained from a woman aged 55-70 years with acute or convalescent COVID-19. The gene calls are TRBV29-1 and TRBJ1-4, with D perhaps matching TRBD1 (5 bases). The chain's CDR3 is CSVTTKAEGRDEKLFF. DNA for the CDR3: TGCAGCGTCACAACGAAGGCGGAGGGGCGGGATGAAAAACTGTTTTTT. The variable domain in full, completed from reference TRBV29-1 and TRBJ1-4, reads SAVISQKPSRDICQRGTSLTIQCQVDSQVTMMFWYRQQPGQSLTLIATANQGSEATYESGFVIDKFPISRPNLTFSTLTVSNMSPEDSSIYLCSVTTKAEGRDEKLFFGSGTQLSVL.